The 32 T cell receptor beta chains given below trace back to one sample, sequenced in a study of identical twins. One entry per CDR3 protein results from TCRdb running MiXCR on the 5' RACE reads. The profile shows a few hundred thousand distinct CDR3 sequences, more than 9% of them singletons. The same specimen was also included in a second study, on yellow fever vaccine responses in identical twins.

Sequencing input: PBMCs. These receptor sequences come from a woman in her late teens or twenties in good health.

This rearrangement joins TRBV6-2 or TRBV6-3 to TRBJ2-2, with TRBD1 as a possible D gene (6 bases). CDR3 length equals 14 residues. Germline V gives CDR1 MNHEY, CDR2 SVGEGT. The germline V and J ends were trimmed by 1 base and 6 bases, with 9 bases remaining between them. CDR3 amino acids: CASSYLRGSGELFF. CDR3 DNA sequence: TGTGCCAGCAGTTACTTAAGGGGGTCCGGGGAGCTGTTTTTT.

This clonotype occurred many times. The J gene is TRBJ2-2, the V gene TRBV4-3, with D perhaps TRBD1 or TRBD2 (5 bases each). The CDR3 runs 16 residues. V was clipped by 0 bases and J by 5 bases, with 13 bases between them. Germline CDR1 and CDR2: LGHNA and YSLEER. The CDR3 sequence: CASSQDRFEGTGELFF. CDR3 nucleotide sequence: TGCGCCAGCAGCCAAGATCGGTTTGAGGGGACCGGGGAGCTGTTTTTT.

This clonotype came up a few times. The genes are TRBV20-1 and TRBJ1-4, with D uncertain. Germline CDR1 reads DFQATT; CDR2 reads SNEGSKA (reference sequence). This CDR3 is built from 12 residues. Trimming pared 1 base from V and 7 bases from J, leaving 7 bases between. The DNA of the CDR3 is TGCAGTGCTAGAGTTTTGAGTGAAAAACTGTTTTTT. It translates to CSARVLSEKLFF.

The sample holds a few counts of this clonotype. This chain's CDR3 is CAWGQVSGELFF. In DNA, the CDR3 is TGTGCCTGGGGACAGGTTAGCGGGGAGCTGTTTTTT. The chain combines TRBV30 with TRBJ2-2; 7 bases agree with TRBD1. The germline gives CDR1 GTSNPN, CDR2 SVGIG (reference sequence). Unmatched junction bases numbered 4, after V lost 5 bases and J lost 7 bases. The CDR3 totals 12 residues.

This clonotype came up many times. V gene TRBV7-2 combines with J gene TRBJ2-5; tentatively, D is TRBD1 or TRBD2 (5 bases each). The CDR3 length is 17 residues. Germline-derived CDR1 and CDR2 are SGHTA and FQGNSA. Between the trimmed V and J ends, which lost 5 bases and 5 bases, there was a span of 24 bases. CDR3 residues: CASSPTGTKVFGETQYF. In DNA form, the CDR3 reads TGTGCCAGCAGCCCAACCGGGACCAAGGTCTTCGGGGAGACCCAGTACTTC.

The chain couples TRBV28 to TRBJ1-4; D not resolved. V was clipped by 5 bases and J by 4 bases, with 11 bases between them. The length of the CDR3 is 14 residues. Germline V CDR1 and CDR2: MDHEN, SYDVKM. The CDR3 loop reads CASSPRLHNEKLFF. In nucleotides, the CDR3 is TGTGCCAGCAGTCCACGACTCCATAATGAAAAACTGTTTTTT.

The table lists this clonotype with a few counts. The chain combines TRBV28 with TRBJ1-2, with D possibly being TRBD1 (6 bases). Deletions cut 2 bases from V and 2 bases from J, with 12 bases between. CDR1 is MDHEN, CDR2 SYDVKM, per germline. The CDR3 runs to 15 residues. Written as DNA, the CDR3 is TGTGCCAGCAGTTTAACAGGGTCGATGAACTATGGCTACACCTTC. It is translated as CASSLTGSMNYGYTF.

The chain couples TRBV10-3 to TRBJ2-7, with D possibly matching TRBD1 (6 bases). Germline V gene lookup returns CDR1 ENHRY and CDR2 SYGVKD. The V end was cut by 6 bases, the J end by 3 bases, with 15 bases between. This CDR3 is built from 14 residues. The CDR3, as DNA: TGTGCCATCAGAGACCAATTGACAGGCTACGAGCAGTACTTC. Translation gives CAIRDQLTGYEQYF.

This clonotype was recorded at least ten times. The chain has TRBV12-3 or TRBV12-4 and TRBJ2-2, with TRBD2 matching over 10 bases. The CDR3 runs to 16 residues. Trimming took 6 bases from V and 5 from J; bases not matched to a gene: 9. The CDR3 here is CASRGTSASSTGELFF. As DNA, the CDR3 is TGTGCCAGCAGAGGGACTAGCGCCTCTTCTACCGGGGAGCTGTTTTTT.

This clonotype was picked up a small number of times. V usage is TRBV5-6 and J usage is TRBJ2-2; 8 bases are shared with TRBD2. The J segment lost 5 bases and the V segment lost 5 bases, leaving 8 bases of the junction unmatched. The CDR3 runs 15 residues. The germline gives CDR1 SGHDT, CDR2 YYEEEE. The CDR3 region is CASSPGTRITGELFF. CDR3 sequence (DNA): TGTGCCAGCAGTCCCGGGACTAGGATTACCGGGGAGCTGTTTTTT.

The rearrangement joins TRBV7-2 to TRBJ2-1; maybe TRBD2 (6 bases). This CDR3 is 16 amino acids long. Germline V gives CDR1 SGHTA, CDR2 FQGNSA. Trimming shortened V by 8 bases and J by 5 bases, and 22 bases separated the two germline ends. The CDR3 protein is CASSSLGASDHNEQFF. The CDR3 nucleotides read TGTGCCAGCTCCAGCTTAGGAGCTAGCGACCACAATGAGCAGTTCTTC.

This clonotype came up a few times. V gene TRBV7-2 combines with J gene TRBJ2-7, with D perhaps matching TRBD2 (8 bases). Deletions cut 1 base from V and 0 bases from J, with 16 bases between. Germline loops: CDR1 SGHTA, CDR2 FQGNSA. The CDR3 contains 17 residues. The CDR3 region has the DNA TGTGCCAGCAGCTTAGGCGGGAGGACAGGCCTCTCCTACGAGCAGTACTTC. Translation gives CASSLGGRTGLSYEQYF.

This clonotype has just a few counts. The chain carries TRBV12-3 or TRBV12-4 and TRBJ2-7; 7 bases line up with TRBD1. This CDR3 is 14 amino acids long. V was clipped by 3 bases and J by 3 bases; unmatched bases: 5. CDR3 loop: CASSFRDRNYEQYF. The DNA of the CDR3 is TGTGCCAGCAGTTTCCGGGACAGAAACTACGAGCAGTACTTC.

This clonotype was observed at least ten times. The CDR3 spells CSVVLAGGRTYEQYF. CDR3 nucleotides: TGCAGCGTTGTATTAGCGGGGGGGCGGACCTACGAGCAGTACTTC. This rearrangement joins TRBV29-1 to TRBJ2-7, with TRBD2 identical over 11 bases. The germline V gene has CDR1 SQVTM and CDR2 ANQGSEA. CDR3 length: 15 amino acids. Losses at the gene ends were 4 bases for V and 2 bases for J; bases not matched to a gene: 7.

The genes are TRBV2 and TRBJ2-1; unclear D gene. Trimming shortened V by 6 bases and J by 6 bases, and 9 bases separated the two germline ends. The CDR3 length is 12 residues. CDR1 and CDR2 from the germline V gene are SNHLY and FYNNEI. The CDR3 DNA sequence: TGTGCCAGCAGCCTGGTTCCCAATGAGCAGTTCTTC. Its protein product is CASSLVPNEQFF.

In its sample, this clonotype was seen a few times. The chain uses TRBV29-1 and TRBJ2-3; D is uncertain. V lost 4 bases to trimming and J lost 2 bases, with 7 bases between them. Looked up from germline, CDR1 is SQVTM and CDR2 is ANQGSEA. The CDR3 loop spans 12 amino acids. Written as DNA, the CDR3 is TGCAGCGTTGTGCTCACCACAGATACGCAGTATTTT. Protein sequence: CSVVLTTDTQYF.

This clonotype was found a few times. V and J are TRBV7-9 and TRBJ1-1, with D hard to call. The germline gives CDR1 SEHNR, CDR2 FQNEAQ (reference sequence). V was clipped by 0 bases and J by 3 bases, with 8 bases between them. The CDR3 has 14 residues. The CDR3 bases are TGTGCCAGCAGCTTAGCTGGACGGTACACTGAAGCTTTCTTT. Translated, it gives CASSLAGRYTEAFF. Full variable domain (missing parts from reference TRBV7-9 and TRBJ1-1): DTGVSQNPRHKITKRGQNVTFRCDPISEHNRLYWYRQTLGQGPEFLTYFQNEAQLEKSRLLSDRFSAERPKGSFSTLEIQRTEQGDSAMYLCASSLAGRYTEAFFGQGTRLTVV.

This chain joins TRBV7-9 and TRBJ2-7; unclear D gene. The V gene lost 1 base and the J gene lost 4 bases, with 8 bases spanning the gap. The germline gives CDR1 SEHNR, CDR2 FQNEAQ (reference sequence). This CDR3 region has 13 residues. The CDR3 is CASSLEVLYEQYF. DNA for the CDR3: TGTGCCAGCAGCTTAGAGGTCTTGTACGAGCAGTACTTC.

V is TRBV5-1 and J is TRBJ2-5; TRBD2 aligns across 10 bases. The CDR3 extends over 14 amino acids. V trimming: 6 bases; J trimming: 5 bases; junction bases outside the gene matches: 7. Germline assignment: CDR1 SGHRS and CDR2 YFSETQ. As DNA, the CDR3 is TGCGCCAGCAAAGCTAGCGGGAGACAGGAGACCCAGTACTTC. Translation: CASKASGRQETQYF.

In this sample, this clonotype turned up a few times. The rearrangement links TRBV20-1 to TRBJ2-7; 7 positions match TRBD1. The J segment lost 5 bases and the V segment lost 6 bases, leaving 7 bases of the junction unmatched. This CDR3 region has 12 residues. Germline CDR1 reads DFQATT; CDR2 reads SNEGSKA (reference sequence). CDR3 bases: TGCAGTGCCCCCAGGACAGGTGACGAGCAGTACTTC. Its translation is CSAPRTGDEQYF.

This clonotype has at least ten counts. The genes are TRBV14 and TRBJ1-6, with D perhaps TRBD1 (5 bases). There are 17 residues in the CDR3. The germline CDR1 and CDR2 sequences are SGHDN and FVKESK. V lost 1 base and J 5 bases, leaving 15 bases between the germline ends. The CDR3 DNA reads TGTGCCAGCAGCCAAGTGACGCTCAGGGTGGATAATTCACCCCTCCACTTT. Residues: CASSQVTLRVDNSPLHF.

This clonotype turned up a few times. The V gene is TRBV7-9, the J gene TRBJ2-5; D may be TRBD2 (5 bases). The germline V gene has CDR1 SEHNR and CDR2 FQNEAQ (reference sequence). Trimming pared 2 bases from V and 5 bases from J, leaving 12 bases between. The CDR3 loop spans 14 amino acids. The CDR3 region is CASSLSLADETQYF. In nucleotides, the CDR3 is TGTGCCAGCAGCTTAAGTCTAGCTGATGAGACCCAGTACTTC.

The CDR3 loop is CASRVYNEQFF. DNA of the CDR3: TGTGCCAGTAGGGTCTACAATGAGCAGTTCTTC. This chain connects TRBV19 to TRBJ2-1; no firm D call. V lost 6 bases and J 3 bases, leaving 3 bases between the germline ends. The CDR3 sequence is 11 residues long. Germline loops: CDR1 LNHDA, CDR2 SQIVND (reference sequence).

This clonotype was recorded at least ten times. The chain uses TRBV4-1 and TRBJ2-6; D not certain. The CDR3 is made up of 14 amino acids. Trimming left V 4 bases short and J 1 base short, with 5 bases between. Germline CDR1 reads MGHRA; CDR2 reads YSYEKL. This CDR3 is CASSRLSGANVLTF. The CDR3 nucleotides read TGCGCCAGCAGCCGACTTTCTGGGGCCAACGTCCTGACTTTC.

This clonotype was picked up many times. The CDR3 protein is CRTGGNTEAFF. The CDR3 DNA is TGCAGAACAGGGGGGAACACTGAAGCTTTCTTT. The chain uses TRBV20-1 and TRBJ1-1; the match to TRBD1 covers 8 bases. Germline V gene data show CDR1 as DFQATT and CDR2 as SNEGSKA (reference sequence). This CDR3 is built from 11 residues.

This sequence joins TRBV5-5 and TRBJ2-1, with 9 bases matching TRBD2. Germline assignment: CDR1 SGHKS and CDR2 YYEKEE (reference sequence). This CDR3 spans 16 amino acids. Trimming at V came to 4 bases and at J to 3 bases, leaving 8 bases not matched to a gene. CDR3 in amino acids: CASSPAGTSSYNEQFF. Written as DNA, the CDR3 is TGTGCCAGCAGCCCCGCCGGGACTAGCAGCTACAATGAGCAGTTCTTC.

The rearrangement links TRBV6-2 or TRBV6-3 to TRBJ2-1; possible D gene TRBD2, 5 bases. In germline, CDR1 is MNHEY, CDR2 SVGEGT. The V end lost 0 bases, the J end lost 6 bases, and 15 bases lay between the germline ends. The CDR3 is made up of 16 amino acids. The CDR3 DNA is TGTGCCAGCAGTTACTCGAAATTGCGAGCGGCCAATGAGCAGTTCTTC. Translated: CASSYSKLRAANEQFF.

This clonotype has only a few counts. V gene TRBV5-6 combines with J gene TRBJ2-2; D is possibly TRBD1 (5 bases). Germline CDR1 is SGHDT and CDR2 is YYEEEE. This CDR3 is built from 16 residues. The V end was cut by 3 bases, the J end by 0 bases, with 12 bases between. The DNA of the CDR3 is TGTGCCAGCAGCTCCCTGGGGCAACCGAACACCGGGGAGCTGTTTTTT. It codes for CASSSLGQPNTGELFF.

The CDR3 reads CSANMGRGSPLHF. CDR3 DNA: TGCAGTGCTAATATGGGGCGGGGGTCACCCCTCCACTTT. The V and J genes are TRBV20-1 and TRBJ1-6; D possibly corresponds to TRBD1 (5 bases). Germline CDR1 and CDR2: DFQATT and SNEGSKA (reference sequence). Trimming pared 4 bases from V and 10 bases from J, leaving 14 bases between. CDR3 length: 13 amino acids.

This clonotype was observed a handful of times. V is TRBV6-1 and J is TRBJ2-7; no clear D. Per germline, CDR1 MNHNS and CDR2 SASEGT. The CDR3 covers 12 residues. V was shortened by 5 bases and J by 4 bases, with 9 bases between the two germline ends. In DNA form, the CDR3 reads TGTGCCAGCAGTCTTAAACAATACGAGCAGTACTTC. It encodes CASSLKQYEQYF.

This chain links TRBV20-1 with TRBJ2-3, with 10 bases aligning to TRBD1. The CDR3 consists of 13 residues. V shed 5 bases and J 5 bases; nucleotides not matched to a gene: 4. Germline V CDR1 and CDR2: DFQATT, SNEGSKA (reference sequence). The CDR3 region has the DNA TGCAGTGCTCGACAGGGGGCCGAAGATACGCAGTATTTT. Encoded protein: CSARQGAEDTQYF.

V usage is TRBV11-2 and J usage is TRBJ2-7; 10 bases align to TRBD2. The length of the CDR3 is 15 residues. In germline, CDR1 is SGHAT, CDR2 FQNNGV. J was trimmed by 6 bases and V by 1 base; bases with no gene match: 6. CDR3 DNA: TGTGCCAGCAGCTTAGTAGCGGGAGGTGTGGTCGAGCAGTACTTC. Translation gives CASSLVAGGVVEQYF.